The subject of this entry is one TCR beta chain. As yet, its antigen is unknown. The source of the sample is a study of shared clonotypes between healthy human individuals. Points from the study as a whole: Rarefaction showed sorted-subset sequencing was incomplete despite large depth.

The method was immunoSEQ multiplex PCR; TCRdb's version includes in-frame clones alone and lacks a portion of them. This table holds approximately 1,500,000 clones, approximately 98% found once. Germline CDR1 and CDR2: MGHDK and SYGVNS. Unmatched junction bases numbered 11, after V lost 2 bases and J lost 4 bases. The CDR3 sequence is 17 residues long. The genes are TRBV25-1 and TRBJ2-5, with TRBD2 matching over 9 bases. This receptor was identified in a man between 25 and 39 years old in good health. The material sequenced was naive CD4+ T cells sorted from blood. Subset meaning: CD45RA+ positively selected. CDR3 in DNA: TGTGCCAGCAGTGAACTTTCCCTAGCGGGACGGAGAGAGACCCAGTACTTC. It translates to CASSELSLAGRRETQYF.